This entry is about one T cell receptor (beta chain). This sample is part of a study of shared clonotypes between healthy human individuals. V was trimmed by 2 bases and J by 0 bases, leaving 4 bases between them. Germline V lookup: CDR1 MNHEY, CDR2 SVGAGI. This CDR3 is 13 amino acids long. Assay runs were performed at deep level. Using immunoSEQ multiplex PCR, the repertoire was profiled, and TCRdb retains in-frame clones only, with some absent. Among 2 million to 2.5 million clones listed, 85% to 95% were seen once. Sequenced: naive CD4+ T cells from PBMCs. The subset here: CD45RA+ positively selected. The source is a man aged 18-30 years in good health. Some clones in this sample may be carry-over from other donors' samples. The chain has TRBV6-5 and TRBJ1-2; D not resolved. The CDR3 DNA is TGTGCCAGCAGTTACAATGCTAACTATGGCTACACCTTC. Its protein is CASSYNANYGYTF.